These 19 T cell receptor beta chains were sequenced from one sample in a study of beta chain features in type 1 diabetes. Reverse transcription of all isolated RNA meant that expressed TCRB transcripts were sequenced. Data came from immunoSEQ multiplex PCR; TCRdb stores just in-frame clones and leaves some out. This table holds some 900,000 clones, 15% to 20% found once. The sample consisted of naive CD4+ T cells from blood. These receptors were obtained from a woman between 18 and 30 years old in good health.

This clone has only a few counts. V and J are TRBV7-2 and TRBJ1-5; perhaps TRBD1 as D (5 bases). There are 14 residues in the CDR3. V lost 8 bases and J lost 6, with 17 bases in between. Germline values: CDR1 SGHTA, CDR2 FQGNSA. In DNA, the CDR3 is TGTGCCAGCGGACCCCAGGGTGGGAGTCAGCCCCAGCATTTT. Translated: CASGPQGGSQPQHF.

A few counts support this clone. Written as DNA, the CDR3 is TGTGCCAGCTCACCGACCGGGACAGAGACTGCCGAGCAGTACTTC. Protein product: CASSPTGTETAEQYF. V is TRBV18 and J is TRBJ2-5; 7 positions match TRBD1. The better agreement between TRBJ2-7 and the DNA end casts doubt on the J call. The CDR3 sequence is 15 residues long. Germline loops: CDR1 KGHSH, CDR2 LQKENI.

This clone has only a few counts. The chain links TRBV11-2 to TRBJ2-3, with a weak D call TRBD1 (7 bases). The CDR3 extends over 14 amino acids. Germline V gene data show CDR1 as SGHAT and CDR2 as FQNNGV. The V and J ends lost 7 bases and 2 bases respectively, with 13 bases between them. CDR3 sequence reads: CASTAGQLTDTQYF. The CDR3 bases are TGTGCCAGCACCGCGGGACAGCTCACAGATACGCAGTATTTT.

The V call is TRBV7-2, the J call TRBJ2-5; a weak D match, TRBD1 (5 bases). Germline CDR1 is SGHTA and CDR2 is FQGNSA. The CDR3 sequence is 15 residues long. The ends were cut back, 1 base at V and 2 bases at J, with 11 bases in the middle. CDR3 DNA sequence: TGTGCCAGCAGCTTAGAGACAGCGAAACAAGAGACCCAGTACTTC. This translates into CASSLETAKQETQYF.

This clone was counted only a few times. The chain is built from TRBV16 and TRBJ1-3; 8 positions match TRBD1. CDR1 KGHSY and CDR2 FQNENV come from the germline V gene. This CDR3 is 15 amino acids long. V lost 3 bases, J lost 4 bases, and 5 bases stayed unmatched. Written as DNA, the CDR3 is TGTGCCAGCAGCCATCAGGGGGCAACGGGAAACACCATATATTTT. It yields the protein CASSHQGATGNTIYF.

This clone was found a few times. This chain connects TRBV7-8 to TRBJ2-7; TRBD2 aligns across 9 bases. V lost 1 base to trimming and J lost 3 bases; unmatched junction nucleotides: 4. This CDR3 region has 15 residues. Germline assignment: CDR1 SGHVS and CDR2 FQNEAQ. The CDR3 here is CASSLEAGGGYEQYF. CDR3 in DNA: TGTGCCAGCAGCTTAGAAGCGGGAGGTGGCTACGAGCAGTACTTC. Supplemented by reference TRBV7-8 and TRBJ2-7, the full variable domain reads GAGVSQSPRYKVAKRGQDVALRCDPISGHVSLFWYQQALGQGPEFLTYFQNEAQLDKSGLPSDRFFAERPEGSVSTLKIQRTQQEDSAVYLCASSLEAGGGYEQYFGPGTRLTVT.

This chain links TRBV7-2 with TRBJ2-3; 12 nucleotides agree with TRBD1. V trimming: 0 bases; J trimming: 4 bases; junction bases outside the gene matches: 2. The CDR3 is made up of 16 amino acids. Germline CDR1 is SGHTA and CDR2 is FQGNSA. The CDR3 coding sequence is TGTGCCAGCAGCTTAGCGGGACAGGGGGCAGCAGATACGCAGTATTTT. Amino acid sequence: CASSLAGQGAADTQYF.

This clone was detected a few times. J is TRBJ2-2 and V is TRBV2; the match to TRBD2 covers 11 bases. In germline, CDR1 is SNHLY, CDR2 FYNNEI. Trimming cost V 6 bases and J 0 bases; bases outside gene matches: 3. This CDR3 is built from 16 residues. DNA of the CDR3: TGTGCCAGCAGGGGGACTAGCGGATCGAACACCGGGGAGCTGTTTTTT. Residues: CASRGTSGSNTGELFF.

This clone was seen a few times. V usage is TRBV28 and J usage is TRBJ2-5; TRBD1 aligns across 8 bases. CDR1 is MDHEN, CDR2 SYDVKM, per germline. This CDR3 region has 15 residues. V lost 5 bases to trimming and J lost 4 bases; unmatched junction nucleotides: 9. The CDR3 DNA reads TGTGCCAGCAGTCCGCGGACAGGGCGGAGAGAGACCCAGTACTTC. Translating gives CASSPRTGRRETQYF.

The rearrangement links TRBV7-9 to TRBJ2-5; D is perhaps TRBD1 or TRBD2 (5 bases each). V shed 1 base and J shed 4 bases, with 13 bases lying between them. Per germline, CDR1 SEHNR and CDR2 FQNEAQ (reference sequence). The CDR3 runs to 15 residues. The CDR3 DNA reads TGTGCCAGCAGCTTAGGAGGGACGCAGGTAGAGACCCAGTACTTC. It encodes CASSLGGTQVETQYF.

This clone showed up just a few times. The chain carries TRBV7-9 and TRBJ2-5; D is possibly TRBD1 or TRBD2 (5 bases each). CDR3 length equals 12 residues. V was clipped by 5 bases and J by 4 bases, with 8 bases between them. Germline V gene lookup returns CDR1 SEHNR and CDR2 FQNEAQ (reference sequence). CDR3 sequence: CASSQRGETQYF. CDR3 DNA: TGTGCCAGCAGCCAGAGGGGAGAGACCCAGTACTTC.

This clone was observed a few times. The genes are TRBV7-9 and TRBJ2-7; D is unresolved. Trimming took off 1 base at V and 6 bases at J, with 13 bases between the two ends. CDR3 length: 14 residues. Per the germline V gene, CDR1 is SEHNR and CDR2 is FQNEAQ (reference sequence). Here the CDR3 reads CASSLVARRLEQYF. The CDR3 DNA reads as TGTGCCAGCAGCTTAGTTGCCAGAAGGCTCGAGCAGTACTTC. The variable domain in full, completed from reference TRBV7-9 and TRBJ2-7, reads DTGVSQNPRHKITKRGQNVTFRCDPISEHNRLYWYRQTLGQGPEFLTYFQNEAQLEKSRLLSDRFSAERPKGSFSTLEIQRTEQGDSAMYLCASSLVARRLEQYFGPGTRLTVT.

This clone was counted a few times. The J gene is TRBJ2-7, the V gene TRBV5-4; D is undetermined. CDR1 and CDR2 (germline): SGHNT, YYREEE (reference sequence). This CDR3 contains 16 residues. Trimming left V 4 bases short and J 1 base short, with 18 bases between. CDR3 nucleotides: TGTGCCAGCAGCCCGGCCAGCACCGTCAGTTCCTACGAGCAGTACTTC. This translates into CASSPASTVSSYEQYF.

This chain joins TRBV6-5 and TRBJ2-1, with D perhaps matching TRBD1 (6 bases). Germline values: CDR1 MNHEY, CDR2 SVGAGI. The CDR3 length is 15 residues. Trimming took 8 bases from V and 3 from J, leaving 17 bases between them. CDR3 sequence (DNA): TGTGCCAGCGGAAACGGACAGCCACTCTACAATGAGCAGTTCTTC. It codes for CASGNGQPLYNEQFF.

Comment on this clone: The sample carries other DNA sequences with the same CDR3. The chain has TRBV6-5 and TRBJ2-3; D ambiguous. Trimming stripped 0 bases from V and 3 bases from J, with 7 bases between. The length of the CDR3 is 14 residues. Germline values: CDR1 MNHEY, CDR2 SVGAGI. The CDR3 region is CASSYSRTTDTQYF. The DNA of the CDR3 is TGTGCCAGCAGTTACTCTCGGACGACAGATACGCAGTATTTT.

Concerning this clone: Other nucleotide sequences from this sample produce the same CDR3. This CDR3 reads CASSLGQGVDTQYF. The CDR3 DNA reads TGCGCCAGCAGCTTGGGGCAGGGGGTGGATACGCAGTATTTT. The chain uses TRBV5-1 and TRBJ2-3, with 7 bases identical to TRBD1. This CDR3 spans 14 amino acids. The germline V gene has CDR1 SGHRS and CDR2 YFSETQ. Trimming cost V 0 bases and J 6 bases; bases outside gene matches: 4.

The chain carries TRBV7-9 and TRBJ1-1; possibly TRBD1 for D (6 bases). Germline lookup yields CDR1 SEHNR and CDR2 FQNEAQ (reference sequence). V was clipped by 6 bases and J by 4 bases, with 12 bases between them. CDR3 size: 13 residues. DNA for the CDR3: TGTGCCAGCAGGTGGGGGGCTCTCACTGAAGCTTTCTTT. Translating gives CASRWGALTEAFF.

The V gene is TRBV11-1, the J gene TRBJ2-5; D might be TRBD2 (5 bases). V lost 9 bases and J lost 1, with 12 bases in between. This CDR3 region has 13 residues. Germline CDR1 reads SGHAT; CDR2 reads FQDESV (reference sequence). In DNA form, the CDR3 reads TGTGCCAGTTCGAGAGGGCTCCAAGAGACCCAGTACTTC. Its protein product is CASSRGLQETQYF.

The rearrangement joins TRBV10-3 to TRBJ2-3; TRBD2 agrees at 8 bases. V lost 8 bases to trimming and J lost 2 bases; unmatched junction nucleotides: 9. The CDR3 length is 15 residues. Germline CDR1 is ENHRY and CDR2 is SYGVKD. The CDR3 is CAIRWAGGTTDTQYF. The CDR3 DNA sequence: TGTGCCATCCGTTGGGCGGGAGGAACCACAGATACGCAGTATTTT.